This TCR beta chain was captured by sequencing in a study of CD8 T cells in ankylosing spondylitis. Turning to this clonotype: The target antigen is unknown.

General observations from the study: Matched ankylosing spondylitis synovial fluid reportedly contained a significantly enriched population of disease-linked clones. Fewer than ten highly homologous variants made up a TCR beta motif that seemed to typify ankylosing spondylitis blood. Researchers report that disease-linked clones proved CD8+ and relatively rare in peripheral blood.

The germline gives CDR1 SQVTM, CDR2 ANQGSEA. The CDR3 totals 14 residues. V shed 4 bases and J shed 0 bases, with 7 bases lying between them. TCRdb fed the 5' RACE reads into MiXCR, producing one record per CDR3 protein. The sample yields 30,000 to 45,000 distinct CDR3 sequences, approximately 9.9% seen once. The specimen sequenced was synovial fluid, either unsorted or a sorted T cell fraction (not recorded which). The genes are TRBV29-1 and TRBJ2-6, with no clear D. This TCR derives from a male donor with ankylosing spondylitis. The CDR3 DNA reads TGCAGCGTTGGTCAGATCTCTGGGGCCAACGTCCTGACTTTC. Residues: CSVGQISGANVLTF.